The rows below give T cell receptor beta chains drawn from one sample of a study of shared clonotypes between healthy human individuals. Only in-frame clones appear in the TCRdb table, and some are missing; sequencing was by immunoSEQ multiplex PCR. The sample comprises 2,500,000 or so clones, under 95% of which are singletons, and approximately 0.35% rests with the top ten. Sequencing was done on a sample of naive CD4+ T cells from PBMCs. The origin of the receptors is a man aged 18 to 30 in good health. Some clones in this sample may be carry-over from other donors' samples. CDR3s include the opening cysteine and the closing phenylalanine or tryptophan. The D gene is left open where the match is weak. The size entry is marked missing in some rows and otherwise reads once, few, many or a size class.

>NA|12|TRBV18|TRBJ1-1|NA
CASSPLGTEAFF
TGTGCCAGCTCACCATTGGGCACTGAAGCTTTCTTT
>NA|14|TRBV5-6|TRBJ1-1|NA
CASSLAGRGTEAFF
TGTGCCAGCAGCTTGGCAGGGAGAGGCACTGAAGCTTTCTTT
>TRBD2|14|TRBV7-3|TRBJ2-3|once
CASSSSGGTDTQYF
TGTGCCAGCAGCTCTAGCGGGGGCACAGATACGCAGTATTTT
>TRBD2|14|TRBV6-1|TRBJ2-7|NA
CATQLAGGSYEQYF
TGTGCCACCCAACTAGCGGGAGGATCCTACGAGCAGTACTTC
>NA|15|TRBV4-3|TRBJ2-3|NA
CASSQGSGGTDTQYF
TGCGCCAGCAGCCAAGGGTCCGGCGGCACAGATACGCAGTATTTT
>NA|9|TRBV10-3|TRBJ1-5|few
CAIGQPQHF
TGTGCCATCGGGCAGCCCCAGCATTTT
>NA|14|TRBV29-1|TRBJ2-1|few
CSVPGAVVYNEQFF
TGCAGCGTCCCGGGAGCCGTAGTCTACAATGAGCAGTTCTTC
>NA|17|TRBV4-2|TRBJ1-6|NA
CASSQDGRASYNSPLHF
TGTGCCAGCAGCCAAGATGGGAGGGCTTCCTATAATTCACCCCTCCACTTT
>NA|16|TRBV4-2|TRBJ2-1|once
CASSQEVWQGVNEQFF
TGTGCCAGCAGCCAAGAAGTTTGGCAGGGAGTTAATGAGCAGTTCTTC
>NA|14|TRBV28|TRBJ2-7|once
CASSRPTVFYEQYF
TGTGCCAGCAGCCGACCGACAGTTTTTTACGAGCAGTACTTC
>NA|13|TRBV28|TRBJ1-5|few
CASSSRLNQPQHF
TGTGCCAGCAGTTCCCGGCTCAATCAGCCCCAGCATTTT
>NA|11|TRBV20-1|TRBJ1-1|NA
CSAQGREEAFF
TGCAGTGCTCAAGGGAGGGAAGAAGCTTTCTTT
>NA|15|TRBV5-1|TRBJ2-5|once
CASSPAPGPQETQYF
TGCGCCAGCAGCCCGGCTCCGGGTCCTCAAGAGACCCAGTACTTC
>TRBD1|14|TRBV6-6|TRBJ2-7|NA
CASSRQGDVTEQYF
TGTGCCAGCAGTCGACAGGGGGATGTGACCGAGCAGTACTTC
>TRBD2|15|TRBV7-2|TRBJ2-1|NA
CASTFGVSGRYEQFF
TGTGCCAGCACCTTCGGGGTTAGCGGGAGATATGAGCAGTTCTTC
>NA|16|TRBV7-2|TRBJ2-3|NA
CASSLVGSGTTDTQYF
TGTGCCAGCAGCTTAGTGGGCTCCGGGACCACAGATACGCAGTATTTT
>TRBD1|16|TRBV7-8|TRBJ1-5|NA
CASSLARTGGGQPQHF
TGTGCCAGCAGCTTAGCGAGGACAGGGGGCGGTCAGCCCCAGCATTTT
>NA|17|TRBV7-9|TRBJ1-3|NA
CASSLLGGSTPGNTIYF
TGTGCCAGCAGCTTATTAGGGGGAAGTACCCCTGGAAACACCATATATTTT
>NA|13|TRBV11-2|TRBJ2-1|NA
CASIGGVVNEQFF
TGTGCCAGCATCGGCGGCGTGGTCAATGAGCAGTTCTTC
>TRBD2|15|TRBV7-3|TRBJ2-5|NA
CASSLIAGVQETQYF
TGTGCCAGCAGCTTAATAGCGGGAGTGCAAGAGACCCAGTACTTC
>NA|12|TRBV15|TRBJ2-7|NA
CATSTSGYEQYF
TGTGCCACCAGCACGAGCGGGTACGAGCAGTACTTC
>TRBD2|15|TRBV28|TRBJ2-7|NA
CASITPRGGTYEQYF
TGTGCCAGTATCACCCCGAGGGGAGGGACCTACGAGCAGTACTTC
>NA|14|TRBV21-1|TRBJ2-1|NA
CASSKGGPWNEQFF
TGTGCCAGCAGCAAGGGAGGGCCATGGAATGAGCAGTTCTTC
>NA|15|TRBV6-1|TRBJ1-5|NA
CASTNGQYSNQPQHF
TGTGCCAGCACCAACGGACAGTATAGCAATCAGCCCCAGCATTTT
>NA|15|TRBV5-6|TRBJ1-2|NA
CASSPRRGIGYGYTF
TGTGCCAGCAGCCCACGAAGGGGAATCGGCTATGGCTACACCTTC
>NA|14|TRBV7-9|TRBJ2-7|NA
CASSSAPQTPEQYF
TGTGCCAGCAGCTCCGCCCCCCAGACCCCCGAGCAGTACTTC
>NA|14|TRBV9|TRBJ2-5|NA
CASSVRGSQETQYF
TGTGCCAGCAGCGTAAGGGGGAGCCAAGAGACCCAGTACTTC
>NA|13|TRBV7-9|TRBJ2-1|NA
CASSLLMVNEQFF
TGTGCCAGCAGCTTACTGATGGTCAATGAGCAGTTCTTC